This section outlines one T cell receptor beta chain sequence together with its context. Its specificity is not known. The germline V gene encodes CDR1 SGDLS and CDR2 YYNGEE. The CDR3 runs 13 residues. The V end lost 0 bases, the J end lost 7 bases, and 10 bases lay between the germline ends. These data originate in a study of T cells in Graves' hyperthyroidism and ophthalmopathy. Whole-study findings and limits: The authors' 13 V-J model separated ophthalmopathy from stable hyperthyroidism. With a median lead of around 6.7 months before onset, the model predicted ophthalmopathy.

Amplification yielded TCR beta CDR3 regions, with RNA transcripts as the source. A first-round RT-PCR of the TCR CDR3 used the HTBI primer set. TCRdb re-analysed the multiplex PCR reads in MiXCR, keeping a single row per CDR3 protein. This table holds around 600,000 distinct CDR3 sequences, approximately 15% found once. V and J are TRBV9 and TRBJ1-1; unclear D gene. What was sequenced was blood. The clonotype comes from a woman aged 40 to 49 with Graves' ophthalmopathy. The CDR3 sequence: CASSVGPDGEAFF. For the CDR3, the DNA is TGTGCCAGCAGCGTAGGGCCCGACGGTGAAGCTTTCTTT.